This T cell receptor (beta chain) was obtained from a study of monozygotic twins with inflammatory bowel disease. The V gene's germline CDR1 is LGHNA and CDR2 YNFKEQ. The CDR3 runs to 17 residues. TCRdb reprocessed the 5' RACE reads and stores each CDR3 protein as one record, lacking DNA. The sample totals fewer than 450,000 distinct CDR3 sequences. The chain uses TRBV4-2 and TRBJ2-3; TCRdb calls TRBD1, which cannot be checked without DNA. The sample taken for sequencing was blood. The TCR was taken from a human donor with ulcerative colitis or Crohn's disease, or a healthy co-twin of an affected twin (not recorded which). This CDR3 is CASSRLPNDRGGDTQYF.